Included here is one TCR beta chain sequence, with context. It has no known antigen specificity. Base qualities are missing; no much larger clone stands one base away. The method behind the library was the immunoSEQ multiplex PCR assay. The multiplex PCR relied on a mix of 60 forward primers for TCR Vbeta segments and 13 reverse primers for TCR Jbeta segments. The CDR3 region of rearranged TCR beta genes was amplified from genomic DNA by a multiplex PCR assay. The Illumina HiSeq System was used to sequence the amplified TCR beta libraries as 87-base-pair reads. The original methods were these. Across the 640 or so repertoires, a later analysis counted 60 million to 90 million unique TCR beta chains, 9 million to 14 million of which were shared by at least two donors. Raw reads were error-corrected and collapsed into unique sequences by a nearest-neighbor algorithm in which closely related sequences were merged to remove PCR and sequencing errors. Alignment of CDR3 sequences to IMGT reference sequences was used to assign V, D and J gene segments. For a sequence to be retained, at least a six-nucleotide match to both a V gene segment and a J gene segment was required. A rearrangement was called productive if the CDR3 had no stop codons and remained in frame with V and J, and every other rearrangement was called non-productive. Following IMGT convention, CDR3 was defined as the stretch from the second conserved V-encoded cysteine up to the conserved J-encoded phenylalanine. Sequences without an unambiguous match to a single V gene segment were excluded from the earlier analysis of several hundred of the donors. In an earlier analysis of about 590 of the donors, a V segment was called functional when productive rearrangements were above 56.7%, and segregating when the standard deviation between donors exceeded 5%. A statistical classification framework was developed to diagnose cytomegalovirus status using the catalog of TCR beta chain sequences. In a later analysis, TCR nucleotide sequences were compared against IMGT/GENE-DB human TR gene sequences so that V and J genes could be assigned. A later analysis assigned CDR3 sequences and most-parsimonious VDJ recombination scenarios with the TCRdist pipeline. In a later analysis, each TCR beta chain was defined by its CDR3 amino acid sequence together with its V-gene family, and reads lacking a unique V-gene family were excluded. A later analysis removed several hundred highly shared, low-generation-probability nucleotide sequences to deal with suspected cross-contamination and a sequencing artifact. In a later analysis, a clonal expansion index was calculated for each public chain from normalized within-repertoire ranks of inferred template counts. In a later analysis, generation probabilities were computed with a VDJ recombination model fitted to out-of-frame rearrangements, and the resulting probabilities were checked against IGoR. In a later analysis, hypergeometric tests were used to score TCR-TCR, TCR-HLA and TCR-CMV co-occurrence, with a repertoire-size bias correction applied to TCR pairs. In a later analysis, false discovery rates were estimated by permuting HLA or CMV assignments 20 times. In a later analysis, co-occurring TCRs were grouped with DBSCAN, and TCRdist sequence similarity was added when clustering was performed within HLA-allele-positive subsets. For co-occurrence clustering, repertoires with fewer than 30,000 or more than 120,000 public chains were excluded, along with 4 to 6 repertoires with anomalous nucleotide sharing. TCRdb provides this immuneACCESS table in a form limited to in-frame rearrangements. Some clones are lacking; in checked studies, under half of them reflect an unresolved V gene, and why the rest are absent is not known. D and trimming were read from the DNA, whereas the V and J calls and clone size are those reported in that table. A total of 180,000 or so clones appear in this sample, roughly 82% of them only once. The ten largest clones take up approximately 1.4% of the sample.

V lost 5 bases and J lost 8 bases, and the count of bases not matched to a germline gene is 17. From a lookup of the germline V gene (reference sequence), CDR1 and CDR2 are MNHNY and SVGAGI. From the cysteine through the phenylalanine, the CDR3 covers 16 amino acids. The sequence is cut down to CDR3 DNA, 48 bases in frame from base 1. These data originate in a study of cytomegalovirus exposure and HLA in healthy donors (dated 2017 in TCRdb). A note on the overall study: In an earlier analysis of under 750 of the donors, 276 Gb of sequence data and 120 million or so unique TCR beta sequences from about 190 million T cells were reported. Using immunosequencing, the study profiled T cell repertoires from some 670 subjects and related those repertoires to cytomegalovirus serostatus. A later genetic analysis used genome-wide SNP genotypes for about three fifths of the roughly 700 donors, treating that subset as a discovery cohort. An early release that covered about 640 HLA-typed donors contained approximately 300 gigabases of sequencing data and tens of millions of unique TCR sequences. The study was designed to test whether signatures of past pathogen exposure could be identified by cataloging public T cell receptors. HLA typing included class I and class II loci at four-digit resolution. Donor age, sex, ethnicity and CMV serostatus were compiled together with the repertoire data. Among over 350 genotyped donors of the cohort, an average of roughly 240,000 unique TCR beta nucleotide sequences were sequenced per donor, roughly a sixth of them non-productive. The later analysis used no new phenotypic data to find candidate immune exposures, relying instead on TCR beta sequences and their occurrence across donors. Besides the first cohort of around 700 subjects, a separate validation cohort made up of over 95 different subjects was used. A later analysis re-examined previously published TCR beta repertoires from just over 650 donors and added high-resolution HLA genotyping to investigate patterns of TCR occurrence. Of the roughly 400 genotyped donors, over 70% fell in the genetic ancestry cluster associated with self-reported Caucasian donors. The number of typed donors differed by locus: about 629-640 for A, B, C, DRB1 and DQB1; 522 for DQA1; some 610 for DPA1; and approximately 450 for DPB1. Several DR-DQ haplotypes were treated as single units for association and clustering because of strong linkage in the cohort. In an earlier analysis of a few hundred of the donors, high-throughput TCR beta sequencing was used to judge whether each TCR beta V gene segment behaved as functional or pseudogenic. All discovery cohort repertoires had been generated on a single sequencing platform. To predict cytomegalovirus infection status, the study combined high-throughput TCR immunosequencing, statistical association of individual TCRs with disease status, and machine learning. Results and caveats for the whole study, not just this receptor: In both the original and validation cohorts, the classifier was reported to diagnose cytomegalovirus status with high specificity and sensitivity. Some IMGT-functional V segments, including TRBV6-2 and TRBV6-3, could not be distinguished by the 87-base-pair reads and were therefore excluded. In a later analysis, some 18,000 TCR beta sequences were associated with specific HLA alleles at a false discovery rate of 0.05. Across donors, most TCR sequences were observed very rarely, whereas some public TCRs were present in many individuals. A later genetic analysis reported fewer N-insertions in productive TCRs among donors in an Asian-associated ancestry cluster than the roughly 650-donor mean. According to a later analysis, parvovirus B19, influenza, CMV and Epstein-Barr virus appeared linked to several top co-occurrence clusters. According to a later analysis, most CMV-associated TCR beta chains appeared to be HLA-restricted, and the HLA associations seemed to be driven largely by CMV exposure. According to the authors, the approach could potentially be generalized to other disease states and immunological phenotypes. According to a later analysis, TCR association rates differed among HLA loci, with DRB1 alleles showing the most associated TCRs and HLA-C alleles showing the fewest. In an earlier analysis of a few hundred of the donors, most TCR beta V segments were observed in productive rearrangements about 87% or about 30% of the time, broadly matching IMGT annotations. A further reported finding was that TCR beta sequences accurately predicted the HLA-A and HLA-B alleles for most subjects in the first cohort. Only TCR beta chains were sequenced in this cohort, and the absence of alpha or paired-chain data limited detectable features. A later analysis found that HLA-associated TCR beta chains were more clonally expanded and had lower generation probabilities than equally common non-associated chains. In a later genetic analysis, a missense DCLRE1C variant was associated with V-gene and J-gene trimming of TCR beta chains, and the association was replicated in an independent cohort. Because some donors lacked HLA typing at each locus, the association tests relied only on the typed subset. The study listed 150 to 200 TCR beta chains as associated with cytomegalovirus. A cluster of highly shared sequence variants was judged likely to be a technical artifact of the sequencing pipeline. When HLA alleles, especially DR and DQ, strongly co-occurred, TCR associations were difficult to assign to individual alleles. For the cohort, immune exposure information was limited to CMV serostatus. Over 15 rarely observed V segments, including chromosome 9 orphons, were excluded from the earlier analysis of about 610 of the donors because counts were too low. A few of the identified cytomegalovirus-associated TCR beta chains were confirmed in vitro to be specific for cytomegalovirus antigens. Sequencing depth was assumed to be roughly uniform across donors in the presence/absence analyses, though that assumption may not hold. Linkage disequilibrium might explain the correlated functional status among segregating V segments, but an unknown experimental factor could not be excluded.

The cohort comprised around 690 healthy bone marrow donors. Cohort members were all nominally healthy when sampled, although unrecorded immune exposures were likely present. The donor tested CMV seronegative, placing the donor among the 300 to 400 seronegative members of the cohort. A peripheral blood sample was provided by each donor, and peripheral blood mononuclear cells were used for TCR beta sequencing. Genomic DNA was extracted from the blood cell samples with the Qiagen DNeasy Blood Extraction Kit. The TCR comes from a man in his forties in good health and CMV-seronegative. The sequencing sample was made of PBMCs. Recombination connected TRBV6-6 to TRBJ1-2, with 7 bases matching TRBD1. The DNA sequence reads TGTGCCAGCAGTCACCAGGACAGGCGTCTAGGGAAAGGCTACACCTTC. Translation gives CASSHQDRRLGKGYTF.